The TCR beta chain under discussion was sequenced for a study of blood T cell repertoires in COVID-19. TCRdb's table, derived via immunoSEQ multiplex PCR, lists solely in-frame clones and lacks some. Altogether 110,000 or so clones are present, 81% being singletons, with the ten largest covering more than 8%. The CDR3 loop spans 16 amino acids. The V segment lost 5 bases and the J segment 3 bases; nucleotides outside the gene matches: 4. Germline V gives CDR1 SGHTA, CDR2 FQGNSA. The source material was peripheral blood. This clonotype was obtained from a woman in her 70s with acute or convalescent COVID-19. The gene calls are TRBV7-2 and TRBJ2-4, with TRBD2 matching 13 bases. For the CDR3, the DNA is TGTGCCAGCAGCACATGGACTAGCGGGGGCAAAAACATTCAGTACTTC. It specifies CASSTWTSGGKNIQYF. Using reference TRBV7-2 and TRBJ2-4 for the parts outside the CDR3, the full variable domain is GAGVSQSPSNKVTEKGKDVELRCDPISGHTALYWYRQSLGQGLEFLIYFQGNSAPDKSGLPSDRFSAERTGGSVSTLTIQRTQQEDSAVYLCASSTWTSGGKNIQYFGAGTRLSVL.